The next 8 T cell receptor beta chains were all read from a single sample in a study of blood T cells in healthy people across ages. The use of a sample-barcoded 5' primer and a J-beta primer mix characterized a second PCR of about 7 to 12 cycles. TCRdb recomputed calls from the 5' RACE reads with MiXCR, one row per CDR3 protein. The sample carries approximately 800,000 distinct CDR3 sequences, about 55% recorded once. Sequenced input: blood. All receptors derive from a man older than 75 in good health.

This clonotype was observed once. V and J are TRBV6-6 and TRBJ1-2; D ambiguous. CDR1 is MNHNY and CDR2 is SVGAGI in the germline V gene (reference sequence). This CDR3 contains 13 residues. V was cut by 10 bases and J by 6 bases, with 18 bases left in between. The CDR3 loop reads CATASWAGDGYTF. CDR3 nucleotides: TGTGCCACCGCCTCTTGGGCAGGTGATGGCTACACCTTC.

This clonotype was counted between two and nine times. This chain joins TRBV20-1 and TRBJ2-5; 10 nucleotides align to TRBD2. The CDR3 spans 16 residues. Germline-derived CDR1 and CDR2 are DFQATT and SNEGSKA (reference sequence). V lost 1 base and J lost 4; bases outside the gene matches: 9. Here the CDR3 DNA reads TGCAGTGCTAGAGTGATAAGCGGGAGGGCCTCAGAGACCCAGTACTTC. Translation gives CSARVISGRASETQYF.

The genes are TRBV25-1 and TRBJ2-5; TRBD2 aligns across 7 bases. The closer fit of TRBJ2-7 to the DNA end suggests the J call may be wrong. Germline CDR1 reads MGHDK; CDR2 reads SYGVNS. This CDR3 region has 12 residues. CDR3 DNA sequence: TGTGCCAGCAGGGAAGGCGGGGGCGAGCAGTACTTC. Protein sequence: CASREGGGEQYF.

The chain is built from TRBV3-1 and TRBJ2-7; 15 bases are a match to TRBD2. This CDR3 contains 18 residues. V lost 1 base to trimming and J lost 2 bases; unmatched junction nucleotides: 6. Germline values: CDR1 LGHDT, CDR2 YNNKEL (reference sequence). In nucleotides, the CDR3 is TGTGCCAGCAGCCAAGTCGGGACTAGCGGGAGGCTTACCTACGAGCAGTACTTC. Protein sequence: CASSQVGTSGRLTYEQYF.

This clonotype was seen only a few times. This CDR3 reads CASSLGVSLNTEAFF. The CDR3 DNA reads TGTGCCAGCAGCTTAGGTGTCTCCTTGAACACTGAAGCTTTCTTT. This chain links TRBV7-2 with TRBJ1-1; D uncertain. Germline V gives CDR1 SGHTA, CDR2 FQGNSA. The germline V and J ends were trimmed by 1 base and 0 bases, with 9 bases remaining between them. CDR3 length equals 15 residues.

For the CDR3, the DNA is TGTGCCAGCAGCGTAGGACAGGGGTTTAGGACAGATACGCAGTATTTT. Translating gives CASSVGQGFRTDTQYF. V usage is TRBV9 and J usage is TRBJ2-3; 8 bases line up with TRBD1. Trimming took 0 bases from V and 3 from J; bases not matched to a gene: 6. Germline V gene sequence: CDR1 SGDLS, CDR2 YYNGEE. The length of the CDR3 is 16 residues.

The V gene is TRBV20-1, the J gene TRBJ2-4; the D gene is possibly TRBD2 (5 bases). The V and J ends lost 6 bases and 7 bases respectively, with 10 bases between them. There are 11 residues in the CDR3. Germline values: CDR1 DFQATT, CDR2 SNEGSKA (reference sequence). CDR3 protein: CSARTGNIQYF. The CDR3 bases are TGCAGTGCCCGGACGGGGAACATTCAGTACTTC.

This clonotype was seen only a few times. The V call is TRBV2, the J call TRBJ2-3; D call uncertain. Germline V gene data show CDR1 as SNHLY and CDR2 as FYNNEI. This CDR3 region has 15 residues. V was cut by 4 bases and J by 5 bases, with 16 bases left in between. The chain's CDR3 is CASSGDMGWRDTQYF. CDR3 bases: TGTGCCAGCAGTGGCGACATGGGGTGGAGAGATACGCAGTATTTT.